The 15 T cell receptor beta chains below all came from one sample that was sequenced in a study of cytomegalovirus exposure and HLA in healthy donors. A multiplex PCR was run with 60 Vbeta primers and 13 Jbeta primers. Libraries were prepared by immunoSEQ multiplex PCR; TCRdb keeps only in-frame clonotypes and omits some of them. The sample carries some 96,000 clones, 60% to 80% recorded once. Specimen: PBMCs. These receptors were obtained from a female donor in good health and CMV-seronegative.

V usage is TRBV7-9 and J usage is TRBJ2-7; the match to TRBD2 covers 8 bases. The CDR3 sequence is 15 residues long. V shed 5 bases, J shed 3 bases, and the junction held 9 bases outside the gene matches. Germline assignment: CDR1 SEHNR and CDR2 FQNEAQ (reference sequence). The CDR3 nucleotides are TGTGCCAGCAGCGTAACCGGGACTAGGGTCTACGAGCAGTACTTC. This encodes CASSVTGTRVYEQYF.

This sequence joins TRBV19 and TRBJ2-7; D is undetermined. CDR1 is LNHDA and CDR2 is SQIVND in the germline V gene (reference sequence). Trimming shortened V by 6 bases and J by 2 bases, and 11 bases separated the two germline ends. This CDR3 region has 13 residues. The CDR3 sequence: CASSPSRPYEQYF. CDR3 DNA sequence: TGTGCCAGTAGCCCATCCAGGCCCTACGAGCAGTACTTC.

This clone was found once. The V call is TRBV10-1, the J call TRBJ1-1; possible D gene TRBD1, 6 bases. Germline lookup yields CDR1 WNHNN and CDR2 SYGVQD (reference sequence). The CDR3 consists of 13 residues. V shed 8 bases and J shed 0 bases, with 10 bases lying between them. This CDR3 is CASRQDMNTEAFF. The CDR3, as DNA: TGCGCCAGCCGACAGGACATGAACACTGAAGCTTTCTTT.

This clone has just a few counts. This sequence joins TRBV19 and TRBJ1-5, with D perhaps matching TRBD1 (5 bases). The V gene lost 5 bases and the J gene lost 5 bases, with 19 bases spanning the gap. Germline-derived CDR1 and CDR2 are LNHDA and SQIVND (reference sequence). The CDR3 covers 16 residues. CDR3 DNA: TGTGCCAGTAGTGGGGCCGGGGGGGGGAGATATCAGCCCCAGCATTTT. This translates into CASSGAGGGRYQPQHF.

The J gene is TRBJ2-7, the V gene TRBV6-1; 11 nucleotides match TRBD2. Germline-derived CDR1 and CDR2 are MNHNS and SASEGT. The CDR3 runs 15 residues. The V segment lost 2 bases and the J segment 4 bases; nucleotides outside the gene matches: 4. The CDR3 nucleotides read TGTGCCAGCAGTGAAAAGCGACTAGCGGGATACGAGCAGTACTTC. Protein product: CASSEKRLAGYEQYF.

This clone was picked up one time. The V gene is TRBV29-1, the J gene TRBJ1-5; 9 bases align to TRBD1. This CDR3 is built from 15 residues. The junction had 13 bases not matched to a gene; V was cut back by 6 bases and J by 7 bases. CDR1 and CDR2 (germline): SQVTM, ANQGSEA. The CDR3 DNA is TGCAGCGTGGCTACCGGGACAGGGTCGGGGCAGCCCCAGCATTTT. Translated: CSVATGTGSGQPQHF.

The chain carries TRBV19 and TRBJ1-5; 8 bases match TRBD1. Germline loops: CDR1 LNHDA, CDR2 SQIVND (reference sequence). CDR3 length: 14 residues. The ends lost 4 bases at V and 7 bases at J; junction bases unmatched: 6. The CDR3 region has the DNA TGTGCCAGTAGTAGCCCACGGACAGGGCAGCCCCAGCATTTT. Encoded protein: CASSSPRTGQPQHF.

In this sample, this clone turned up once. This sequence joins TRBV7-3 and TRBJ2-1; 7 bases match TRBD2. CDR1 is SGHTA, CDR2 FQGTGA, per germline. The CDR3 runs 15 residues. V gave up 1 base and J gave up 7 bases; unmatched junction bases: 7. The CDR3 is CASSLNRGEGNEQFF. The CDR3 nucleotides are TGTGCCAGCAGCTTAAACCGCGGGGAGGGGAATGAGCAGTTCTTC.

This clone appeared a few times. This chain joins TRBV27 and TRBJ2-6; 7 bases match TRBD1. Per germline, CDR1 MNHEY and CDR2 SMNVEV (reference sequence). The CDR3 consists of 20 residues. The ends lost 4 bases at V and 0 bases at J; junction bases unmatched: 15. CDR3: CASSYPLTGTEHSGANVLTF. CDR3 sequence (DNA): TGTGCCAGCAGTTACCCTCTAACCGGGACAGAACACTCTGGGGCCAACGTCCTGACTTTC.

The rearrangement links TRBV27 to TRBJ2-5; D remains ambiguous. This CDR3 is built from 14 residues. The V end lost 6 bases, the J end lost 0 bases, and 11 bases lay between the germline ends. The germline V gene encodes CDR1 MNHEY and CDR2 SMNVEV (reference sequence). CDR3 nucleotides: TGTGCCAGCAGCCCCTACGCGTACCAAGAGACCCAGTACTTC. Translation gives CASSPYAYQETQYF.

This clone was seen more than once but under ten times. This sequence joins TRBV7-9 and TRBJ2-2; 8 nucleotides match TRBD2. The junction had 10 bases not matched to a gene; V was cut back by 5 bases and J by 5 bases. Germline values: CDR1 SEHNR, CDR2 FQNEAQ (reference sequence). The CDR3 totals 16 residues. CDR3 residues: CASSPASGRPTGELFF. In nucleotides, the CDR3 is TGTGCCAGCAGCCCCGCCAGCGGGAGACCTACCGGGGAGCTGTTTTTT.

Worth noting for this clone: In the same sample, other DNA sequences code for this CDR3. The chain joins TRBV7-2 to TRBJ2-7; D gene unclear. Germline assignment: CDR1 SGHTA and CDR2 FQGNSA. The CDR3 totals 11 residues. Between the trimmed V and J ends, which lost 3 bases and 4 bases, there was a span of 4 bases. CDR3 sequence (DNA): TGTGCCAGCAGCTTCTCTTACGAGCAGTACTTC. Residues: CASSFSYEQYF.

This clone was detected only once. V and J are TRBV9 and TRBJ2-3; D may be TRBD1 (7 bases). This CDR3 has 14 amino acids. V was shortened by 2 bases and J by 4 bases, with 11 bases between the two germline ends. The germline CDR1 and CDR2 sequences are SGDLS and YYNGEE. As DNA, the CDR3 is TGTGCCAGCAGCGTCGACAGGGAGGCAGATACGCAGTATTTT. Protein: CASSVDREADTQYF.

The DNA of the CDR3 is TGTGCCAGCAGAGCCGTCGGAGCGGGAGCCTACGAGCAGTACTTC. Translating it yields CASRAVGAGAYEQYF. This chain connects TRBV6-5 to TRBJ2-7, with TRBD2 matching over 8 bases. Germline loops: CDR1 MNHEY, CDR2 SVGAGI. Unmatched junction bases numbered 9, after V lost 6 bases and J lost 2 bases. CDR3 length equals 15 residues.

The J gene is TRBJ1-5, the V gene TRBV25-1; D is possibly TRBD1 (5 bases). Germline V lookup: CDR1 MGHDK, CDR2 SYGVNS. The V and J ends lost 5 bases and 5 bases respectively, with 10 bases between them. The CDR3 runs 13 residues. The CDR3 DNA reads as TGTGCCAGCAGTCGTGCGGGACATCAGCCCCAGCATTTT. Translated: CASSRAGHQPQHF. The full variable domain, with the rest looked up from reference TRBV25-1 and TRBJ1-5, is EADIYQTPRYLVIGTGKKITLECSQTMGHDKMYWYQQDPGMELHLIHYSYGVNSTEKGDLSSESTVSRIRTEHFPLTLESARPSHTSQYLCASSRAGHQPQHFGDGTRLSIL.